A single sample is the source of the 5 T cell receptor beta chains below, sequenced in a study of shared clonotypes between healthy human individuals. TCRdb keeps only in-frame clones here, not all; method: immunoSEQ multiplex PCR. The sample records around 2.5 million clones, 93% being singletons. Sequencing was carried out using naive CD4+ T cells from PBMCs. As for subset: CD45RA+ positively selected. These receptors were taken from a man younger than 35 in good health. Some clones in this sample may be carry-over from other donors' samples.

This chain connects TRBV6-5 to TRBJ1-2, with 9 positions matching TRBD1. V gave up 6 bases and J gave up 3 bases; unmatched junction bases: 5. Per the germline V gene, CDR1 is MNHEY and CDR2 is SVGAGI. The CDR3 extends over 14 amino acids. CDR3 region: CASRRTGEDYGYTF. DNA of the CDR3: TGTGCCAGCAGGCGGACAGGGGAAGACTATGGCTACACCTTC.

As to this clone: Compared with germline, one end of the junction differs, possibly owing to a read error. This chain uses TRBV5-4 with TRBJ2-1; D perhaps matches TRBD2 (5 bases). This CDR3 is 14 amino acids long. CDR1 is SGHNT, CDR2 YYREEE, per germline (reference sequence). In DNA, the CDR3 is TGTGCCAGCAGCTTGTTGGCGAGCGGCAACCCGACGATCTTC. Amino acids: CASSLLASGNPTIF.

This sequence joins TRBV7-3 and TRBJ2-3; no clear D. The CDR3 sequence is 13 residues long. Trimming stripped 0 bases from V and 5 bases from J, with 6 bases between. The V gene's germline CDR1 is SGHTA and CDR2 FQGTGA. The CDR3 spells CASSLTWEDTQYF. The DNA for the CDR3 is TGTGCCAGCAGCTTAACCTGGGAAGATACGCAGTATTTT.

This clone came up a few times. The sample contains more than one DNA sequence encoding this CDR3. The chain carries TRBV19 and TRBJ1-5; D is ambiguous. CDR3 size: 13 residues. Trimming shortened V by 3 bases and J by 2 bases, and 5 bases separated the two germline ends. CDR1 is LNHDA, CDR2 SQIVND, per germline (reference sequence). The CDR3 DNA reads TGTGCCAGTAGTATCTGGGGCAATCAGCCCCAGCATTTT. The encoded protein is CASSIWGNQPQHF. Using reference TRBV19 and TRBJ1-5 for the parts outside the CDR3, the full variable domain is DGGITQSPKYLFRKEGQNVTLSCEQNLNHDAMYWYRQDPGQGLRLIYYSQIVNDFQKGDIAEGYSVSREKKESFPLTVTSAQKNPTAFYLCASSIWGNQPQHFGDGTRLSIL.

The CDR3 sequence: CASSLGAVRETQYF. DNA of the CDR3: TGTGCCAGCAGTTTAGGGGCGGTTCGAGAGACCCAGTACTTC. The genes are TRBV28 and TRBJ2-5; perhaps TRBD1 as D (5 bases). The V gene lost 2 bases and the J gene lost 4 bases, with 11 bases spanning the gap. CDR1 and CDR2 (germline): MDHEN, SYDVKM. CDR3 length: 14 amino acids. The whole variable domain, filled in from reference TRBV28 and TRBJ2-5, reads DVKVTQSSRYLVKRTGEKVFLECVQDMDHENMFWYRQDPGLGLRLIYFSYDVKMKEKGDIPEGYSVSREKKERFSLILESASTNQTSMYLCASSLGAVRETQYFGPGTRLLVL.